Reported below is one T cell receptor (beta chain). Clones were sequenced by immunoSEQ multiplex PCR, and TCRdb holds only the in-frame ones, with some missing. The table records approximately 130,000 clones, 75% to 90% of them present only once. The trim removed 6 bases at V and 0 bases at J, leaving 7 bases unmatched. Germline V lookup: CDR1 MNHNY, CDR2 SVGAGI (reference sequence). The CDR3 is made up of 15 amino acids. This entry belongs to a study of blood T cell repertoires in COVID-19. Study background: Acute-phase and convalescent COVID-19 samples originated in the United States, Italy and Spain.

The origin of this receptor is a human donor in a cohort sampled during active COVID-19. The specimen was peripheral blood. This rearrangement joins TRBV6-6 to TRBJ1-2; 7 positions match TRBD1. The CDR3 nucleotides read TGTGCCAGCAGGTACGACAGGGACGCTAACTATGGCTACACCTTC. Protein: CASRYDRDANYGYTF.